This T cell receptor (beta chain) was documented in a study of blood T cell repertoires in COVID-19. Produced via immunoSEQ multiplex PCR; TCRdb's table is partial and in-frame only. This repertoire shows more than 250,000 clones, approximately 89% found once; its top ten account for approximately 2.6%. Cohorts were determined from participant-reported clinical history. Cohort 3 donors were reported recovered after two negative PCRs, clearance, or symptom resolution. There are 17 residues in the CDR3. The germline gives CDR1 LNHDA, CDR2 SQIVND (reference sequence). V dropped 3 bases and J dropped 5 bases, with 20 bases sitting between them.

The receptor was isolated from a woman under 30 who had recovered from COVID-19. Source material: PBMCs or T cells enriched from blood (not recorded which). The rearrangement joins TRBV19 to TRBJ1-3; possibly TRBD1 for D (6 bases). CDR3 region: CASSIGWRTDRRNTIYF. CDR3 nucleotides: TGTGCCAGTAGTATCGGATGGCGAACCGACAGGCGAAACACCATATATTTT.